The clone carrying this TCR beta chain came up a few times. Its antigen remains unknown. TCRdb passed the reads through MiXCR, listing each CDR3 protein once. The sample has around 300,000 distinct CDR3 sequences; less than 25% are singletons. This entry comes from a study of T cell repertoires in cytomegalovirus infection. Study summary: It can be stated that public TCR beta signatures indicated CMV infection as well as a matching HLA type.

Findings of the study overall: Cumulative frequency of public TCR beta families picked out carriers of CMV plus the relevant HLA. The ex vivo response was dominated by HLA-C-restricted CMV-specific TCR beta clonotypes.

V shed 7 bases and J shed 6 bases, with 11 bases lying between them. Germline CDR1 is MNHEY and CDR2 is SVGEGT. This CDR3 comprises 12 residues. The specimen was cultured PBMCs, collected from culture after CMV antigen stimulation. The V and J genes are TRBV6-2 or TRBV6-3 and TRBJ2-3; the D gene is possibly TRBD2 (5 bases). This TCR was sampled from a human donor in good health (CMV status not recorded). Some clones in this sample may be carry-over from other donors' samples. The CDR3 nucleotides are TGTGCCAGCACTAGAGGGTACGATACGCAGTATTTT. As protein: CASTRGYDTQYF.